This TCR beta chain was captured by sequencing in a study of blood T cell repertoires in COVID-19. The J segment lost 4 bases and the V segment lost 5 bases, leaving 6 bases of the junction unmatched. The germline gives CDR1 MNHEY, CDR2 SMNVEV (reference sequence). The CDR3 extends over 16 amino acids. In the study's own analysis: It was from reference gene primer amplification that nucleated cell counts were estimated. Measured with immunoSEQ multiplex PCR; TCRdb has only the in-frame clones, and not every one. V and J calls and clone size are as listed in that table; D and trimming were resolved from the DNA. Of about 82,000 clones in the sample, roughly 70% are singletons; the top ten hold 2.5% to 3%.

The source material was peripheral blood. The receptor's source is a human donor with acute or convalescent COVID-19. The donor label of this sample is uncertain. This sequence joins TRBV27 and TRBJ2-5; 14 bases fit TRBD2. The CDR3 nucleotides are TGTGCCAGCAGTCCCCGACTAGCGGGGGGGGTAGAGACCCAGTACTTC. As protein: CASSPRLAGGVETQYF.